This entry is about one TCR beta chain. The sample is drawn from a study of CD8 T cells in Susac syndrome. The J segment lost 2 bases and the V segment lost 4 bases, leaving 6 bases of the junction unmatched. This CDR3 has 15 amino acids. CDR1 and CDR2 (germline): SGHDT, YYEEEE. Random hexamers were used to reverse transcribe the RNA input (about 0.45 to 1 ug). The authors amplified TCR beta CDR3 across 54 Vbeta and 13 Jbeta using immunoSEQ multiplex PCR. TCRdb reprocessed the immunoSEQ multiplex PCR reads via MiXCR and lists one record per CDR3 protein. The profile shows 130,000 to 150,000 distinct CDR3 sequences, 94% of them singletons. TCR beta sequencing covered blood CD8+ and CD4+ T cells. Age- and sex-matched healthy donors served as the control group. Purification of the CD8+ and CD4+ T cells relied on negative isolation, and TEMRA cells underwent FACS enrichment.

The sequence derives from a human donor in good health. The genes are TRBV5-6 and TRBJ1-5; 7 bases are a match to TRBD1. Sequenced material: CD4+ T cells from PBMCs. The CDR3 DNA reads TGTGCCAGCAGCGCCACAGGGGCGGGCAATCAGCCCCAGCATTTT. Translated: CASSATGAGNQPQHF.